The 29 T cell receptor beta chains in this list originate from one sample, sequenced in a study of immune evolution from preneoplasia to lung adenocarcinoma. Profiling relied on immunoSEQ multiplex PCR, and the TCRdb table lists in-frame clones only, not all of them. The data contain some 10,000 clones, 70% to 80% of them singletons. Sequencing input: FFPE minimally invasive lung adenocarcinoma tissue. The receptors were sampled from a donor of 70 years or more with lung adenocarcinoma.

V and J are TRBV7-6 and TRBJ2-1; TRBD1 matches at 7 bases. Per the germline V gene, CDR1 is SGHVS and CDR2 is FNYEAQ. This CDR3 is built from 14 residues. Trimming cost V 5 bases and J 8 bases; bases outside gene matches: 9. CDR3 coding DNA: TGTGCCAGCAGCCCCCGACAGGGATCGGATGAGCAGTTCTTC. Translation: CASSPRQGSDEQFF.

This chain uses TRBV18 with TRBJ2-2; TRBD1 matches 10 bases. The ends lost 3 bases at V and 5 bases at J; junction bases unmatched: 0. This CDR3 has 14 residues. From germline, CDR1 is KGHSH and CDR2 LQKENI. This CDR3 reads CASSPGQGTGELFF. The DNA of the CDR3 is TGTGCCAGCTCACCGGGACAGGGGACCGGGGAGCTGTTTTTT. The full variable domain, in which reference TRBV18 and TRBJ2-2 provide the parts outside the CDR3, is NAGVMQNPRHLVRRRGQEARLRCSPMKGHSHVYWYRQLPEEGLKFMVYLQKENIIDESGMPKERFSAEFPKEGPSILRIQQVVRGDSAAYFCASSPGQGTGELFFGEGSRLTVL.

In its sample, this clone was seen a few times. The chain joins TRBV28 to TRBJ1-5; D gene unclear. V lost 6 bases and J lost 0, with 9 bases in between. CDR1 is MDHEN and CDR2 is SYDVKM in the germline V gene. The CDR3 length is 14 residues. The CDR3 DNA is TGTGCCAGCAGGATTCGCCATAGCAATCAGCCCCAGCATTTT. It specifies CASRIRHSNQPQHF.

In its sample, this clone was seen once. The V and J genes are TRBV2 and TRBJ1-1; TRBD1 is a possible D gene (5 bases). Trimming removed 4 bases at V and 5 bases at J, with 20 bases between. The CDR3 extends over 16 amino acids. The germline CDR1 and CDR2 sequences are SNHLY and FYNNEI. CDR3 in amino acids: CASSVGQGFLRTEAFF. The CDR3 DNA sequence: TGTGCCAGCAGTGTAGGGCAGGGTTTCCTGAGGACTGAAGCTTTCTTT.

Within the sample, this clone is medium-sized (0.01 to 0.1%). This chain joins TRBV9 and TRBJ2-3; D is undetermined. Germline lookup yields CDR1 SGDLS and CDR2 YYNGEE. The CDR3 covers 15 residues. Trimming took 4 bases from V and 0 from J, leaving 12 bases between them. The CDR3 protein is CASSPRMSSTDTQYF. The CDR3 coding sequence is TGTGCCAGCAGCCCCCGAATGTCTAGCACAGATACGCAGTATTTT.

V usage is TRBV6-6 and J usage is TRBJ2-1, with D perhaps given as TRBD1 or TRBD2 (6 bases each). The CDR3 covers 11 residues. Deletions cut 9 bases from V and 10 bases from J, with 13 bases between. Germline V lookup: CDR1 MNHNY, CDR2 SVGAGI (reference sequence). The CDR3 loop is CASRGAREQFF. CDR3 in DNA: TGTGCCAGTAGGGGGGCGCGGGAGCAGTTCTTC.

CDR3 sequence (DNA): TGTGCCAGTAGCGAACAGGGCGTCAATGAAAAACTGTTTTTT. Its protein product is CASSEQGVNEKLFF. The J gene is TRBJ1-4, the V gene TRBV19, with a weak D call TRBD1 (6 bases). Trimming took off 6 bases at V and 5 bases at J, with 13 bases between the two ends. The CDR3 totals 14 residues. CDR1 LNHDA and CDR2 SQIVND come from the germline V gene (reference sequence).

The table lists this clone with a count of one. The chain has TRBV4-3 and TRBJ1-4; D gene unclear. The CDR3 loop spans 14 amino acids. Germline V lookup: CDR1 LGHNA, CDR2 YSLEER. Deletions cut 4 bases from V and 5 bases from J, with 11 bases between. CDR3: CASSLGAENEKLFF. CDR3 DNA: TGCGCCAGCAGCCTTGGAGCCGAAAATGAAAAACTGTTTTTT.

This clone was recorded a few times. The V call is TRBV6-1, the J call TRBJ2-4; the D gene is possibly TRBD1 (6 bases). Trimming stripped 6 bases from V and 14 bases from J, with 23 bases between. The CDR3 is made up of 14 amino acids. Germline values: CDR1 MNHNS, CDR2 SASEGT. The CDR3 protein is CASSGTSDRLVKYF. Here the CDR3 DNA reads TGTGCCAGCAGCGGAACCTCGGACAGATTGGTAAAGTACTTC.

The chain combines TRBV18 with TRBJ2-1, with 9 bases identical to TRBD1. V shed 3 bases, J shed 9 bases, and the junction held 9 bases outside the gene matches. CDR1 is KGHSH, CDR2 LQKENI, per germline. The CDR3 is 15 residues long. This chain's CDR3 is CASSPIGTGSAEQFF. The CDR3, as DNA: TGTGCCAGCTCACCGATTGGGACAGGGTCGGCTGAGCAGTTCTTC.

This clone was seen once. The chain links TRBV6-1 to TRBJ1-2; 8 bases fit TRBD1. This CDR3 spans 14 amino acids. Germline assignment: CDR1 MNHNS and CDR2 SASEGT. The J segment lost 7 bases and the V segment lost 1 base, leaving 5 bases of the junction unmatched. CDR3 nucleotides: TGTGCCAGCAGTGAAGAGGCAGGGGGCGTTGGCTACACCTTC. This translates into CASSEEAGGVGYTF.

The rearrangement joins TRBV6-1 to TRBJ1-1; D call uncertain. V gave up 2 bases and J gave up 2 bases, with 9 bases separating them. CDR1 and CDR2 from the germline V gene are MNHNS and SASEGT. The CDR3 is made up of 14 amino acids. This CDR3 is CASSEWAENTEAFF. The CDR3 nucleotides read TGTGCCAGCAGTGAATGGGCGGAAAACACTGAAGCTTTCTTT.

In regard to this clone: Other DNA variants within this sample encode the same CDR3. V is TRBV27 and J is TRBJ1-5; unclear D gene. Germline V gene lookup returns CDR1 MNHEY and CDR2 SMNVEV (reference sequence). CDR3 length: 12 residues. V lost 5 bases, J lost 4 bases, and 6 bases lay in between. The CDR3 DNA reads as TGTGCCAGCAGTCCCCTGAATCAGCCCCAGCATTTT. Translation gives CASSPLNQPQHF.

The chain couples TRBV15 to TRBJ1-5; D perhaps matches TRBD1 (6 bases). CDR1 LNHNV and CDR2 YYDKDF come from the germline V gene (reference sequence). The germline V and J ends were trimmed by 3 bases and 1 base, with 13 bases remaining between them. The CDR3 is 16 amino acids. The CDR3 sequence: CATSRSRDISNQPQHF. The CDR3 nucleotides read TGTGCCACCAGCAGGTCGCGGGACATAAGCAATCAGCCCCAGCATTTT. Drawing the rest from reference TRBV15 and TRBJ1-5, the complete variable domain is DAMVIQNPRYQVTQFGKPVTLSCSQTLNHNVMYWYQQKSSQAPKLLFHYYDKDFNNEADTPDNFQSRRPNTSFCFLDIRSPGLGDTAMYLCATSRSRDISNQPQHFGDGTRLSIL.

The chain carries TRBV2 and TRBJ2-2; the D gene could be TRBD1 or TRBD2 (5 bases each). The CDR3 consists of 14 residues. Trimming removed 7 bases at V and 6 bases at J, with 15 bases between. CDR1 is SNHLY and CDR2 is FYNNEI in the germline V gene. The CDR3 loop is CASKQEVGAGELFF. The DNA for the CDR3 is TGTGCCAGCAAACAGGAGGTTGGGGCCGGGGAGCTGTTTTTT.

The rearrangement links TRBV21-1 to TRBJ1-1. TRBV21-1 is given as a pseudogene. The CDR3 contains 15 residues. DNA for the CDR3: TGTGCCGGATTGGAACCCCGGGCCGGAAACACTGAAGCTTTCTTT. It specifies CAGLEPRAGNTEAFF.

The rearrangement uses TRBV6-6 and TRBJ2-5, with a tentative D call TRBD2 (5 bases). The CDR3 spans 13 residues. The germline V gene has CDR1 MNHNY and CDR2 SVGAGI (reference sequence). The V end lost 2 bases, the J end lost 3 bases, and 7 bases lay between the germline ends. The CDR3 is CASSYPAEETQYF. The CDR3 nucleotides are TGTGCCAGCAGTTACCCAGCGGAAGAGACCCAGTACTTC.

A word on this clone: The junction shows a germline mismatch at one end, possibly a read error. The DNA of the CDR3 is TGTGCCAGCAGTTTATCGAACAGGAACTATGACTACACCTTC. Protein product: CASSLSNRNYDYTF. The chain employs TRBV27 and TRBJ1-2; a possible D gene is TRBD1 (5 bases). Germline CDR1 is MNHEY and CDR2 is SMNVEV (reference sequence). CDR3 length equals 14 residues.

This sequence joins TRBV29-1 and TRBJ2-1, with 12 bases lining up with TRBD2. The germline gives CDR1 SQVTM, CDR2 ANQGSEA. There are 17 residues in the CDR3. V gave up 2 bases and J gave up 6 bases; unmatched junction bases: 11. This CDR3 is CSVELLAGGPSANEQFF. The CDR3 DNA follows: TGCAGCGTTGAATTGCTAGCGGGAGGGCCCTCCGCCAATGAGCAGTTCTTC.

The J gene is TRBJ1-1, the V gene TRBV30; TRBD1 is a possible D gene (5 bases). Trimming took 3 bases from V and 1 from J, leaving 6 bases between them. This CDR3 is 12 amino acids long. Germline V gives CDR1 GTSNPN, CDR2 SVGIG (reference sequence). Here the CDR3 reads CAWRGPNTEAFF. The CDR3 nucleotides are TGTGCCTGGAGGGGGCCGAACACTGAAGCTTTCTTT.

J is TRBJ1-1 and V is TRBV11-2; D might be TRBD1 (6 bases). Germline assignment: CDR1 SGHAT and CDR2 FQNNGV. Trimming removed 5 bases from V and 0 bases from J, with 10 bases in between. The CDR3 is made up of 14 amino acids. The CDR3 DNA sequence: TGTGCCAGCAGCGTCGGACAGTTGAACACTGAAGCTTTCTTT. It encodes CASSVGQLNTEAFF.

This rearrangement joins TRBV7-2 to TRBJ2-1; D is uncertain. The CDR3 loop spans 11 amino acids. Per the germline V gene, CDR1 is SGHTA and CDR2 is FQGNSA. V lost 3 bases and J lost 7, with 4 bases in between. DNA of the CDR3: TGTGCCAGCAGCTTTCGGAATGAGCAGTTCTTC. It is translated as CASSFRNEQFF. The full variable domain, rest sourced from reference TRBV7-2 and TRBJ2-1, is GAGVSQSPSNKVTEKGKDVELRCDPISGHTALYWYRQSLGQGLEFLIYFQGNSAPDKSGLPSDRFSAERTGGSVSTLTIQRTQQEDSAVYLCASSFRNEQFFGPGTRLTVL.

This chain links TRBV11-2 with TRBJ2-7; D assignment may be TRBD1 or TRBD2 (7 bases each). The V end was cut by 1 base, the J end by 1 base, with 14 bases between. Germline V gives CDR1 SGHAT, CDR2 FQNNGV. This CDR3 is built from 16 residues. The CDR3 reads CASSLVGRGGSYEQYF. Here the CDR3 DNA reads TGTGCCAGCAGCTTAGTAGGCAGGGGGGGGTCCTACGAGCAGTACTTC.

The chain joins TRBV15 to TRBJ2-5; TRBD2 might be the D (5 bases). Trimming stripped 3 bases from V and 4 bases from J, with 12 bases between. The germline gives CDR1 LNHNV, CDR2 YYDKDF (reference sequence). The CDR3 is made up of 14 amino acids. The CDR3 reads CATSSGREGETQYF. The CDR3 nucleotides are TGTGCCACCAGCAGCGGACGAGAGGGAGAGACCCAGTACTTC.

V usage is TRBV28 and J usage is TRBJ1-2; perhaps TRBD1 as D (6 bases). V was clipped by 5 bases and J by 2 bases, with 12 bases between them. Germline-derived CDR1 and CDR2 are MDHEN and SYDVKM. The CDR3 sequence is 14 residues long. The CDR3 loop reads CASSAITGNYGYTF. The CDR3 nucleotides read TGTGCCAGCAGTGCGATCACAGGGAACTATGGCTACACCTTC.

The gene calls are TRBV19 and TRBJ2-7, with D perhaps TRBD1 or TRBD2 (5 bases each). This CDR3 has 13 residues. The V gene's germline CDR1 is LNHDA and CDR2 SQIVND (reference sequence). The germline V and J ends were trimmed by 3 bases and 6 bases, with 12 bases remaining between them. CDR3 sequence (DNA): TGTGCCAGTAGTATTGGGGGACCGGCCGAGCAGTACTTC. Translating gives CASSIGGPAEQYF.

The CDR3 loop reads CASSLGGRGDTEAFF. The CDR3 DNA is TGTGCCAGCAGTTTAGGTGGCAGGGGGGACACTGAAGCTTTCTTT. The rearrangement joins TRBV28 to TRBJ1-1; TRBD1 agrees at 7 bases. In germline, CDR1 is MDHEN, CDR2 SYDVKM. J was trimmed by 3 bases and V by 2 bases; bases with no gene match: 6. CDR3 length: 15 residues.

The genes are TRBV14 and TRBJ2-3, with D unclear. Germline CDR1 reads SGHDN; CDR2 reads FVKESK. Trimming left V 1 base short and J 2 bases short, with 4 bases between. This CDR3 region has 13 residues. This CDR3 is CASSQGHTDTQYF. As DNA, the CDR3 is TGTGCCAGCAGCCAAGGACACACAGATACGCAGTATTTT. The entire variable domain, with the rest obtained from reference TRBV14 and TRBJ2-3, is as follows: EAGVTQFPSHSVIEKGQTVTLRCDPISGHDNLYWYRRVMGKEIKFLLHFVKESKQDESGMPNNRFLAERTGGTYSTLKVQPAELEDSGVYFCASSQGHTDTQYFGPGTRLTVL.

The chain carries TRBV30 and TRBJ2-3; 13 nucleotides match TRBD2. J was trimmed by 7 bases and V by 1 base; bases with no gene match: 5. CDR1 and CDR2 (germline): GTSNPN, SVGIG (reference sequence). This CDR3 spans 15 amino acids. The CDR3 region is CAWSEKLAGGNTQYF. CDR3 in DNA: TGTGCCTGGAGTGAGAAACTAGCGGGAGGGAATACGCAGTATTTT. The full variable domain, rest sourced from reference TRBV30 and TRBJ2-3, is SQTIHQWPATLVQPVGSPLSLECTVEGTSNPNLYWYRQAAGRGLQLLFYSVGIGQISSEVPQNLSASRPQDRQFILSSKKLLLSDSGFYLCAWSEKLAGGNTQYFGPGTRLTVL.